This is a list of T cell receptor beta chains from one sample in a study of blood T cell repertoires in COVID-19. Profiled with immunoSEQ multiplex PCR; TCRdb holds only in-frame clones, not every one. The sample gives roughly 100,000 clones, 70% to 85% of which show up once; 11% to 15% is in the top ten. Sequenced material: peripheral blood. The origin of the receptors is an older woman with acute or convalescent COVID-19. The CDR3 runs from the conserved cysteine through the conserved F or W. The order of the fields is J gene, clone size, V gene, D gene, CDR3 protein, CDR3 DNA. D genes are given only for firm matches. A row's size may be missing; if present it is once, few, many or a size class.

J: TRBJ2-1
size: .
V: TRBV28
D: TRBD1
CDR3: CASSSQGAPYNEQFF
DNA: TGTGCCAGCAGTTCCCAGGGGGCCCCCTACAATGAGCAGTTCTTC

J: TRBJ1-1
size: .
V: TRBV5-1
D: .
CDR3: CASSLLGQANTEAFF
DNA: TGCGCCAGCAGCTTGTTAGGACAAGCGAACACTGAAGCTTTCTTT

J: TRBJ1-6
size: .
V: TRBV7-8
D: .
CDR3: CASSLRQQSSYNSPLHF
DNA: TGTGCCAGCAGCTTAAGACAGCAGAGCTCCTATAATTCACCCCTCCACTTT

J: TRBJ2-1
size: .
V: TRBV6-1
D: TRBD2
CDR3: CASSEVGLAGVSEQFF
DNA: TGTGCCAGCAGTGAAGTTGGGCTAGCGGGAGTTAGTGAGCAGTTCTTC

J: TRBJ2-5
size: .
V: TRBV7-9
D: .
CDR3: CASRLLAGETQYF
DNA: TGTGCCAGCAGGTTGCTAGCTGGAGAGACCCAGTACTTC

J: TRBJ1-6
size: once
V: TRBV9
D: TRBD1
CDR3: CASSDDVGTGNSPLHF
DNA: TGTGCCAGCAGCGATGATGTGGGGACAGGGAATTCACCCCTCCACTTT

J: TRBJ2-1
size: .
V: TRBV6-7
D: TRBD2
CDR3: CASSYSRATSGHCYNEQFF
DNA: TGTGCCAGCAGTTACTCTAGGGCCACTAGCGGCCATTGTTACAATGAGCAGTTCTTC

J: TRBJ1-1
size: .
V: TRBV18
D: TRBD1
CDR3: CASSPIRGRGTEAFF
DNA: TGTGCCAGCTCACCGATAAGGGGGCGCGGGACTGAAGCTTTCTTT

J: TRBJ2-2
size: .
V: TRBV18
D: .
CDR3: CASSPAFPGELFF
DNA: TGTGCCAGCTCACCCGCGTTCCCCGGGGAGCTGTTTTTT

J: TRBJ1-4
size: .
V: TRBV19
D: .
CDR3: CATLGEGGEKLFF
DNA: TGTGCCACCCTTGGGGAGGGAGGTGAAAAACTGTTTTTT

J: TRBJ1-2
size: .
V: TRBV20-1
D: TRBD1
CDR3: CSASGGQAGYGYTF
DNA: TGCAGTGCTAGTGGAGGACAGGCGGGCTATGGCTACACCTTC

J: TRBJ2-5
size: once
V: TRBV7-2
D: .
CDR3: CASSLGQPIQETQYF
DNA: TGTGCCAGCAGCTTGGGACAACCCATCCAAGAGACCCAGTACTTC

J: TRBJ2-2
size: .
V: TRBV7-9
D: .
CDR3: CASSRENGELFF
DNA: TGTGCCAGCAGCCGGGAAAACGGGGAGCTGTTTTTT

J: TRBJ2-7
size: .
V: TRBV5-1
D: TRBD2
CDR3: CASSLAGGLDYEQYF
DNA: TGCGCCAGCAGCTTAGCGGGGGGGTTGGACTACGAGCAGTACTTC

J: TRBJ2-1
size: once
V: TRBV6-5
D: .
CDR3: CASSYSHRDYNEQFF
DNA: TGTGCCAGCAGTTATTCACACAGGGACTACAATGAGCAGTTCTTC

J: TRBJ2-7
size: .
V: TRBV6-6
D: .
CDR3: CASSFDNRVYEQYF
DNA: TGTGCCAGCAGTTTCGACAACAGAGTTTACGAGCAGTACTTC

J: TRBJ1-2
size: few
V: TRBV19
D: TRBD1
CDR3: CASSIPGTVYGYTF
DNA: TGTGCCAGTAGTATCCCCGGGACAGTCTATGGCTACACCTTC

J: TRBJ1-5
size: .
V: TRBV18
D: .
CDR3: CASSPTVADGADQPQHF
DNA: TGTGCCAGCTCACCCACCGTCGCGGACGGAGCGGATCAGCCCCAGCATTTT

J: TRBJ1-5
size: .
V: TRBV18
D: .
CDR3: CASSEDSSVSGHF
DNA: TGTGCCAGCTCAGAGGACAGCTCGGTATCGGGGCATTTT

J: TRBJ2-5
size: .
V: TRBV2
D: .
CDR3: CASRYFREETQYF
DNA: TGTGCCAGCAGGTACTTCAGGGAAGAGACCCAGTACTTC

J: TRBJ1-6
size: .
V: TRBV19
D: .
CDR3: CASSSQIDNSPLHF
DNA: TGTGCCAGTAGTTCGCAGATCGATAATTCACCCCTCCACTTT

J: TRBJ1-1
size: .
V: TRBV19
D: .
CDR3: CASSIPGVNTEAFF
DNA: TGTGCCAGTAGTATACCGGGGGTCAACACTGAAGCTTTCTTT

J: TRBJ2-2
size: .
V: TRBV7-7
D: TRBD2
CDR3: CASSFSTSGVTGELFF
DNA: TGTGCCAGCAGCTTTTCGACTAGCGGGGTCACCGGGGAGCTGTTTTTT

J: TRBJ1-1
size: few
V: TRBV9
D: .
CDR3: CASSVLGGDTEAFF
DNA: TGTGCCAGCAGCGTACTAGGAGGGGACACTGAAGCTTTCTTT

J: TRBJ2-6
size: .
V: TRBV19
D: TRBD1
CDR3: CASSRQGAGANVLTF
DNA: TGTGCCAGTAGTAGACAGGGGGCTGGGGCCAACGTCCTGACTTTC

J: TRBJ1-2
size: few
V: TRBV28
D: .
CDR3: CASSSNRVGYTF
DNA: TGTGCCAGCAGTTCAAACAGGGTTGGCTACACCTTC

J: TRBJ1-5
size: .
V: TRBV25-1
D: TRBD1
CDR3: CASSVGTGVQPQHF
DNA: TGTGCCAGCAGTGTGGGGACAGGGGTTCAGCCCCAGCATTTT

J: TRBJ2-3
size: .
V: TRBV3-1/TRBV3-2
D: TRBD1
CDR3: CASSAGQGYTDTQYF
DNA: TGTGCCAGCAGCGCGGGACAGGGTTACACAGATACGCAGTATTTT

J: TRBJ2-6
size: .
V: TRBV6-2/TRBV6-3
D: .
CDR3: CASSYSRGANVLTF
DNA: TGTGCCAGCAGTTACTCGAGGGGGGCCAACGTCCTGACTTTC

J: TRBJ2-1
size: .
V: TRBV29-1
D: .
CDR3: CSVEPALYNEQFF
DNA: TGCAGCGTTGAACCAGCGCTGTACAATGAGCAGTTCTTC

J: TRBJ2-5
size: .
V: TRBV19
D: TRBD2
CDR3: CASNPSGGDQETQYF
DNA: TGTGCCAGTAATCCTAGCGGGGGGGACCAAGAGACCCAGTACTTC

J: TRBJ1-5
size: .
V: TRBV3-1/TRBV3-2
D: .
CDR3: CASSHRVGNQPQHF
DNA: TGTGCCAGCAGCCACAGGGTAGGCAATCAGCCCCAGCATTTT

J: TRBJ1-4
size: .
V: TRBV2
D: TRBD1
CDR3: CASSWDRDEKLFF
DNA: TGTGCCAGCAGTTGGGACAGGGATGAAAAACTGTTTTTT

J: TRBJ2-3
size: .
V: TRBV2
D: TRBD1
CDR3: CASSVGTGNTDTQYF
DNA: TGTGCCAGCAGTGTCGGGACAGGGAACACAGATACGCAGTATTTT

J: TRBJ1-1
size: once
V: TRBV2
D: TRBD1
CDR3: CASRPDRTNTEAFF
DNA: TGTGCCAGCAGGCCGGACAGGACGAACACTGAAGCTTTCTTT

J: TRBJ2-1
size: .
V: TRBV3-1/TRBV3-2
D: TRBD2
CDR3: CASSERLAGLFYEQFF
DNA: TGTGCCAGCAGCGAGAGGCTAGCGGGACTTTTCTATGAGCAGTTCTTC

J: TRBJ2-3
size: .
V: TRBV5-1
D: .
CDR3: CASSSQTSTDTQYF
DNA: TGCGCCAGCAGTTCCCAGACTAGCACAGATACGCAGTATTTT

J: TRBJ2-7
size: .
V: TRBV7-8
D: .
CDR3: CASSQGTLYEQYF
DNA: TGTGCCAGCAGTCAAGGGACACTCTACGAGCAGTACTTC

J: TRBJ2-3
size: .
V: TRBV24-1
D: TRBD1
CDR3: CATGGQGTDTQYF
DNA: TGTGCCACGGGGGGACAGGGCACAGATACGCAGTATTTT

J: TRBJ2-1
size: .
V: TRBV27
D: TRBD1
CDR3: CASSLYPRDRGDNEQFF
DNA: TGTGCCAGCAGTTTATACCCCCGGGACAGGGGGGACAATGAGCAGTTCTTC

J: TRBJ2-7
size: .
V: TRBV28
D: .
CDR3: CASTGFPGTDPFRERSYEQYF
DNA: TGTGCCAGCACCGGATTTCCAGGGACAGACCCTTTTCGGGAGAGGTCCTACGAGCAGTACTTC

J: TRBJ1-1
size: .
V: TRBV4-1
D: .
CDR3: CASSQRHPGEGTEAFF
DNA: TGCGCCAGCAGTCAACGTCATCCAGGGGAAGGCACTGAAGCTTTCTTT

J: TRBJ2-3
size: .
V: TRBV5-1
D: TRBD1
CDR3: CASRDRQGEDTQYF
DNA: TGCGCCAGCAGGGACCGACAGGGAGAGGATACGCAGTATTTT

J: TRBJ2-7
size: .
V: TRBV7-3
D: TRBD1
CDR3: CASSLGTGYEQYF
DNA: TGTGCCAGCAGCTTAGGGACAGGCTACGAGCAGTACTTC

J: TRBJ2-7
size: .
V: TRBV6-5
D: TRBD1
CDR3: CASSYSTGGAYEQYF
DNA: TGTGCCAGCAGTTACTCGACAGGGGGGGCCTACGAGCAGTACTTC

J: TRBJ1-2
size: .
V: TRBV6-2/TRBV6-3
D: .
CDR3: CASSYDITVYGYTF
DNA: TGTGCCAGCAGTTACGATATTACAGTTTATGGCTACACCTTC

J: TRBJ1-5
size: .
V: TRBV19
D: TRBD1
CDR3: CASEVDRGNFHQPQHF
DNA: TGTGCCAGTGAAGTGGACAGGGGAAATTTTCATCAGCCCCAGCATTTT

J: TRBJ2-1
size: .
V: TRBV9
D: TRBD2
CDR3: CASSLQRASGGAGEQFF
DNA: TGTGCCAGCAGCTTGCAACGGGCTAGCGGGGGGGCAGGTGAGCAGTTCTTC

J: TRBJ1-5
size: .
V: TRBV6-5
D: .
CDR3: CASSPQGSRYQPQHF
DNA: TGTGCCAGCAGTCCCCAGGGGTCTCGATATCAGCCCCAGCATTTT

J: TRBJ2-7
size: .
V: TRBV5-8
D: .
CDR3: CASSLEGVNVVHEQYF
DNA: TGTGCCAGCAGCTTGGAAGGGGTGAATGTAGTCCACGAGCAGTACTTC

J: TRBJ1-1
size: .
V: TRBV6-4
D: .
CDR3: CASRPSGNTEAFF
DNA: TGTGCCAGCAGACCCTCGGGGAACACTGAAGCTTTCTTT

J: TRBJ1-4
size: .
V: TRBV5-6
D: .
CDR3: CASSLWQGLDNEKLFF
DNA: TGTGCCAGCAGCTTGTGGCAGGGACTGGATAATGAAAAACTGTTTTTT

J: TRBJ2-7
size: once
V: TRBV6-5
D: .
CDR3: CASSLWGVRQGYEQYF
DNA: TGTGCCAGCAGTTTGTGGGGGGTGAGACAGGGATACGAGCAGTACTTC

J: TRBJ2-5
size: .
V: TRBV6-5
D: TRBD2
CDR3: CASSYPAGGETQYF
DNA: TGTGCCAGCAGTTATCCAGCGGGAGGTGAGACCCAGTACTTC

J: TRBJ1-2
size: .
V: TRBV28
D: .
CDR3: CASISLTLGDYGYTF
DNA: TGTGCCAGCATAAGCTTGACTCTGGGAGACTATGGCTACACCTTC

J: TRBJ2-3
size: .
V: TRBV6-5
D: TRBD1
CDR3: CASSPGQGTDTQYF
DNA: TGTGCCAGCAGTCCGGGACAGGGCACAGATACGCAGTATTTT

J: TRBJ2-1
size: .
V: TRBV27
D: TRBD2
CDR3: CASSLRVAGWGSYNEQFF
DNA: TGTGCCAGCAGTTTAAGGGTAGCGGGATGGGGCTCCTACAATGAGCAGTTCTTC